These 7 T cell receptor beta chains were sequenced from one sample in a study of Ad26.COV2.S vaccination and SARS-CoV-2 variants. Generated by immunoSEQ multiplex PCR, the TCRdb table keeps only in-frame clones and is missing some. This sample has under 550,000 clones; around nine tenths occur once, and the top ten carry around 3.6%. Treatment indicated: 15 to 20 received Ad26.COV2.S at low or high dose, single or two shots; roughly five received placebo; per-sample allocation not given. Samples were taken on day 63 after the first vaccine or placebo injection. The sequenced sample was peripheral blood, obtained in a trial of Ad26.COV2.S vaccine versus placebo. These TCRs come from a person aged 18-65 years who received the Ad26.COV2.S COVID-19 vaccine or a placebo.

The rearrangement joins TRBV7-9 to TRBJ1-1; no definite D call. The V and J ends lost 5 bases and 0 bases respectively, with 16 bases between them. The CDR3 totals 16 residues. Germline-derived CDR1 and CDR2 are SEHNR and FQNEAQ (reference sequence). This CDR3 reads CASSTTLAGMNTEAFF. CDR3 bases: TGTGCCAGCAGCACAACCCTCGCGGGGATGAACACTGAAGCTTTCTTT.

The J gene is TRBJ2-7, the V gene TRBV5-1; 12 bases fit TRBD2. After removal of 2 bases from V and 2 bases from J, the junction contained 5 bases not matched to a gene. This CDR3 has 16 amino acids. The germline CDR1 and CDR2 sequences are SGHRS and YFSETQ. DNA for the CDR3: TGCGCCAGCAGCTTAACACTAGCGGGGGGAGCCTACGAGCAGTACTTC. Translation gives CASSLTLAGGAYEQYF.

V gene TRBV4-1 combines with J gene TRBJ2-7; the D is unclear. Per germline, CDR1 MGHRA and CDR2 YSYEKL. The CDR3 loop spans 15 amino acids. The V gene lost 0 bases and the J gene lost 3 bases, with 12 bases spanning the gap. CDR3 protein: CASSQERVGGYEQYF. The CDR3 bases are TGCGCCAGCAGCCAAGAAAGGGTTGGCGGCTACGAGCAGTACTTC.

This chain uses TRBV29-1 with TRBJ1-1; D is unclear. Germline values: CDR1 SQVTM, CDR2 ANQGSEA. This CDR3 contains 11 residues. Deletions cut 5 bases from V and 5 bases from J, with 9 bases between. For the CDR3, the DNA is TGCAGCGTTTCAGAGGAGACTGAAGCTTTCTTT. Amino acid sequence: CSVSEETEAFF.

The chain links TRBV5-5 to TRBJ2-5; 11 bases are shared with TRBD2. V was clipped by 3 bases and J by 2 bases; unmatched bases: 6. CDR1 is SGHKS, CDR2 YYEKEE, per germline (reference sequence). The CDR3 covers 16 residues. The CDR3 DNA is TGTGCCAGCAGCTCCCGACTAGCGGGGCCTCAAGAGACCCAGTACTTC. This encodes CASSSRLAGPQETQYF.

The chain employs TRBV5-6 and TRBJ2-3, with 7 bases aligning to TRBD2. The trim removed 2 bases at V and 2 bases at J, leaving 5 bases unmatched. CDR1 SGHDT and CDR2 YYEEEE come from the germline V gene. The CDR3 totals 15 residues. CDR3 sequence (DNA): TGTGCCAGCAGCTTTGACGGGGGGAACACAGATACGCAGTATTTT. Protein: CASSFDGGNTDTQYF.

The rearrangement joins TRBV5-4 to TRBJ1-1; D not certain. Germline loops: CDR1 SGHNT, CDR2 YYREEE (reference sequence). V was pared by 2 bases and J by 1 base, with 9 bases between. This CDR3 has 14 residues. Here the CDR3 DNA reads TGTGCCAGCAGCTTACCCGGGAAGAACACTGAAGCTTTCTTT. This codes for CASSLPGKNTEAFF.